This T cell receptor (beta chain) was captured in a study of shared T cell receptors in the human thymus. CDR1 is MNHEY and CDR2 is SVGAGI in the germline V gene. V dropped 8 bases and J dropped 7; count of bases not matched to a gene: 14. CDR3 length: 14 residues. This table comes from immunoSEQ multiplex PCR, and its TCRdb copy is limited to in-frame clones, with some not included. The data contain some 720,000 clones, around nine tenths of them singletons. These data were also reused for a study on human thymus T cells. Per that paper: It was from resections taken during corrective heart surgery that the thymus tissue came. Apparent skewing of V and J gene usage characterized both thymic and blood repertoires. Unrelated people showed highly overlapping thymic repertoires, related research reported.

The sequence came from a boy under two years old with a congenital heart defect. This sequence joins TRBV6-5 and TRBJ2-7, with TRBD1 matching 7 bases. The material sequenced was thymocytes. The CDR3 sequence: CASRAGQGVWEQYF. As DNA, the CDR3 is TGTGCCAGCCGGGCTGGGCAGGGGGTCTGGGAGCAGTACTTC.